Following are 6 T cell receptor beta chains from one sample sequenced in a study of identical twins. Each CDR3 protein gets one entry after TCRdb re-called the 5' RACE reads with MiXCR. Found here are about 200,000 distinct CDR3 sequences, about 6.7% of them singletons; the top ten hold just over 14%. These sequences were also reported in another study, on T cells expressing NK-cell markers.

The material sequenced was CD8+ T cells sorted from blood. The origin of the receptors is a woman under 30 in good health.

In its sample, this clonotype was seen many times. The genes are TRBV9 and TRBJ2-1; D unresolved. Trimming removed 3 bases at V and 0 bases at J, with 1 base between. The CDR3 is 12 residues long. Per germline, CDR1 SGDLS and CDR2 YYNGEE. The CDR3 reads CASSGSYNEQFF. In nucleotides, the CDR3 is TGTGCCAGCAGCGGCTCCTACAATGAGCAGTTCTTC.

V gene TRBV23-1 combines with J gene TRBJ1-1; D ambiguous. TRBV23-1 counts as an open reading frame of uncertain function. This CDR3 spans 17 amino acids. Trimming took 2 bases from V and 1 from J, leaving 17 bases between them. CDR3 DNA: TGCGCCAGCAGTCAACCATACGGATTGAAAGGGAACACTGAAGCTTTCTTT. It translates to CASSQPYGLKGNTEAFF.

There are many counts of this clonotype. The V and J genes are TRBV5-1 and TRBJ1-1; no clear D gene. The CDR3 runs 15 residues. Deletions cut 4 bases from V and 4 bases from J, with 17 bases between. From germline, CDR1 is SGHRS and CDR2 YFSETQ. The CDR3 sequence is CASSPFSGRGTEAFF. The CDR3 nucleotides are TGCGCCAGCAGCCCCTTTTCTGGGAGAGGCACTGAAGCTTTCTTT.

This clonotype was observed a few times. V is TRBV10-3 and J is TRBJ2-2, with 8 bases matching TRBD1. The CDR3 totals 15 residues. Germline V gives CDR1 ENHRY, CDR2 SYGVKD. The V and J ends lost 6 bases and 7 bases, in that order; junction bases with no gene match: 10. This CDR3 reads CAISDPDREVGELFF. CDR3 sequence (DNA): TGTGCCATCAGCGACCCGGACAGGGAGGTCGGGGAGCTGTTTTTT.

This clonotype came up a few times. The chain is built from TRBV20-1 and TRBJ1-3, with D perhaps matching TRBD1 (5 bases). Trimming cost V 0 bases and J 4 bases, with 7 bases left between them. This CDR3 comprises 13 residues. Germline CDR1 reads DFQATT; CDR2 reads SNEGSKA (reference sequence). This CDR3 is CSARETDGNTIYF. The DNA for the CDR3 is TGCAGTGCTAGAGAGACAGACGGAAACACCATATATTTT.

V usage is TRBV6-1 and J usage is TRBJ1-4; possibly TRBD1 for D (5 bases). The CDR3 is made up of 14 amino acids. In germline, CDR1 is MNHNS, CDR2 SASEGT. The germline V and J ends were trimmed by 3 bases and 8 bases, with 13 bases remaining between them. The CDR3 bases are TGTGCCAGCAGTGAGCGGCAGGGTCGGGAAAAACTGTTTTTT. Translated: CASSERQGREKLFF.